This T cell receptor (beta chain) derives from a study of blood T cell repertoires in COVID-19. Turning to the study itself: Whether acute or convalescent, the COVID-19 samples came from the United States, Italy and Spain. T cells, B-cell-depleted T cells, or PBMCs provided the cDNA or gDNA that served as material.

This clone occurred once. Each recovered donor of Cohort 3 presented with two negative PCRs, clearance, or symptom resolution. In the authors' methods: Researchers report that nucleated cell counts were estimated from reference gene primer amplification. Data came from immunoSEQ multiplex PCR; TCRdb stores just in-frame clones and leaves some out. From that table come the V and J calls and clone size; the DNA was used to work out D and trimming. Of about 380,000 clones listed, more than 75% were seen once; the top ten hold 1% to 1.5%. This receptor was identified in a man younger than 45 who had recovered from COVID-19. The sample consisted of PBMCs or T cells enriched from blood (not recorded which).

The CDR3 nucleotides are TGTGCCAGCGGCCGGGACACCTTCTACGAGCAGTACTTC. Its protein is CASGRDTFYEQYF. This rearrangement joins TRBV12-3 or TRBV12-4 to TRBJ2-7; possible D gene TRBD1, 6 bases. V lost 8 bases and J lost 3, with 14 bases in between. CDR3 length equals 13 residues.